This T cell receptor (beta chain) emerged from a study of cytomegalovirus exposure and HLA in healthy donors. With 60 Vbeta and 13 Jbeta primers, the PCR was carried out. In the original analysis: Later, roughly 77 million unique TCR beta chains were counted in an analysis, and roughly 11 million of them were shared. Using immunoSEQ multiplex PCR, the repertoire was profiled, and TCRdb retains in-frame clones only, with some absent. The V and J calls and clone size were taken over from that table, and D and trimming were inferred from the DNA. The table lists about 300,000 clones, 80% to 90% of them singletons. CDR1 and CDR2 (germline): SGDLS, YYNGEE. The CDR3 totals 15 residues. Trimming pared 4 bases from V and 1 base from J, leaving 14 bases between. A single count supports this clone.

This chain uses TRBV9 with TRBJ2-5, with D possibly TRBD2 on 6 matching bases. The origin of this receptor is a man aged 35 to 55 in good health and CMV-seropositive. Sequencing used PBMCs. The CDR3 DNA reads as TGTGCCAGCAGCCCCGGGGGTGGGGCCCAAGAGACCCAGTACTTC. Translation gives CASSPGGGAQETQYF.